This TCR beta chain is from a study of T cell responses to AZD1222 COVID-19 vaccine. The study, taken as a whole, reports: Just a handful of AZD1222 recipients tested seropositive at baseline.

In germline, CDR1 is MGHRA, CDR2 YSYEKL. Trimming removed 5 bases from V and 5 bases from J, with 16 bases in between. This CDR3 spans 15 amino acids. Points on this clone: Its antigen remains unidentified.

Profiling relied on immunoSEQ multiplex PCR, and the TCRdb table lists in-frame clones only, not all of them. The sample carries about 86,000 clones, around nine tenths recorded once. The clonotype comes from an adult who received the AZD1222 COVID-19 vaccine. The chain links TRBV4-1 to TRBJ2-1; no reliable D call. The source was peripheral blood, collected 28 days after the second AZD1222 dose. This CDR3 reads CASSDWSRPNNEQFF. In DNA form, the CDR3 reads TGCGCCAGCAGCGATTGGAGCCGGCCAAACAATGAGCAGTTCTTC.